This T cell receptor (beta chain) was retrieved from a study of cytomegalovirus exposure and HLA in healthy donors. Study results and caveats: Immune exposure information comprised only CMV serostatus.

The CDR3 length is 13 residues. Germline-derived CDR1 and CDR2 are SGHNT and YYREEE (reference sequence). PCR used 60 Vbeta primers and 13 Jbeta primers. The protocol was immunoSEQ multiplex PCR, while the TCRdb copy is restricted to in-frame clones and leaves out a portion. The sample has around 150,000 clones, around 63% seen once. About this clone itself: Its antigen is not known.

The chain is built from TRBV5-4 and TRBJ2-5, with 9 bases matching TRBD2. The DNA end lines up better with TRBJ2-7; the J call may be wrong. Input material: PBMCs. The TCR originated in a woman younger than 35 in good health and CMV-seropositive. The chain's CDR3 is CASRLAGVDEQYF. The CDR3 DNA is TGTGCCAGCAGGTTAGCGGGAGTAGACGAGCAGTACTTC.